Shown below are 25 T cell receptor beta chains from a single sample sequenced in a study of blood T cell repertoires in COVID-19. Assay: immunoSEQ multiplex PCR; the TCRdb copy retains only in-frame clones and omits some. The sample lists just over 95,000 clones, about nine tenths seen once, with 1.5% to 2% in the top ten. Input material: peripheral blood. These receptors were collected from a man between 60 and 75 years old with acute or convalescent COVID-19.

The CDR3 here is CSASPGSPLHF. The DNA of the CDR3 is TGCAGTGCTAGCCCGGGGTCACCCCTCCACTTT. The rearrangement uses TRBV20-1 and TRBJ1-6; D uncertain. Per germline, CDR1 DFQATT and CDR2 SNEGSKA (reference sequence). V was trimmed by 3 bases and J by 10 bases, leaving 7 bases between them. This CDR3 is built from 11 residues.

This clone was counted a few times. The CDR3 sequence: CASSKGQGHYGYTF. In DNA, the CDR3 is TGTGCCAGTAGTAAGGGACAGGGCCACTATGGCTACACCTTC. This chain joins TRBV19 and TRBJ1-2; TRBD1 agrees at 9 bases. The V gene end was trimmed by 4 bases and the J gene end by 3 bases; junction bases not matched to a gene: 3. From germline, CDR1 is LNHDA and CDR2 SQIVND (reference sequence). CDR3 length: 14 amino acids.

The CDR3 spells CASSQTSGTGYYGYTF. The DNA for the CDR3 is TGCGCCAGCAGCCAAACCTCCGGGACAGGGTACTATGGCTACACCTTC. V is TRBV5-1 and J is TRBJ1-2; 9 nucleotides agree with TRBD1. J lost 3 bases, V lost 4 bases, and 10 bases had no gene match. Germline CDR1 SGHRS, CDR2 YFSETQ. The CDR3 runs to 16 residues.

The rearrangement joins TRBV5-3 to TRBJ1-2, with D tentatively TRBD1 (6 bases). TRBV5-3 is classed as an ORF, of uncertain function. This CDR3 spans 15 amino acids. V was clipped by 3 bases and J by 3 bases, with 15 bases between them. This CDR3 reads CARSSSGGRDYGYTF. CDR3 sequence (DNA): TGTGCCAGAAGCTCATCCGGGGGGCGCGACTATGGCTACACCTTC.

The V and J genes are TRBV7-8 and TRBJ1-2, with TRBD1 matching over 8 bases. With V trimmed by 4 bases and J by 1 base, 20 bases remained unmatched. The CDR3 extends over 20 amino acids. CDR1 is SGHVS and CDR2 is FQNEAQ in the germline V gene. CDR3: CASSSGTTGTGSPSNYGYTF. CDR3 DNA sequence: TGTGCCAGCAGCTCTGGGACCACCGGGACAGGTTCTCCAAGTAACTATGGCTACACCTTC.

V is TRBV28 and J is TRBJ1-6; 8 nucleotides agree with TRBD1. Trimming cost V 5 bases and J 8 bases; bases outside gene matches: 8. Germline lookup yields CDR1 MDHEN and CDR2 SYDVKM. The CDR3 sequence is 15 residues long. CDR3 nucleotides: TGTGCCAGCAGTACCATGACAGGGGATTATTCACCCCTCCACTTT. Protein sequence: CASSTMTGDYSPLHF.

The chain uses TRBV18 and TRBJ2-5; D is possibly TRBD2 (6 bases). This CDR3 contains 14 residues. V was clipped by 4 bases and J by 2 bases, with 11 bases between them. The V gene's germline CDR1 is KGHSH and CDR2 LQKENI. The CDR3 region is CASSQPGLQETQYF. DNA of the CDR3: TGTGCCAGCTCACAACCGGGACTGCAAGAGACCCAGTACTTC.

The genes are TRBV12-3 or TRBV12-4 and TRBJ1-2; D is unresolved. The CDR3 totals 11 residues. With 5 bases removed from V and 5 bases from J, the gap between germline ends came to 6 bases. CDR3 in amino acids: CASSIQYGYTF. CDR3 coding DNA: TGTGCCAGCAGTATTCAGTATGGCTACACCTTC.

CDR3 residues: CASSVGQAEKLFF. The CDR3 coding sequence is TGTGCCAGTAGCGTGGGGCAGGCGGAAAAACTGTTTTTT. This sequence joins TRBV19 and TRBJ1-4; D may be TRBD1 (5 bases). Deletions cut 6 bases from V and 8 bases from J, with 13 bases between. The CDR3 loop spans 13 amino acids. The germline gives CDR1 LNHDA, CDR2 SQIVND (reference sequence).

This chain links TRBV6-5 with TRBJ1-6, with TRBD1 matching over 11 bases. The junction had 2 bases not matched to a gene; V was cut back by 0 bases and J by 7 bases. The germline CDR1 and CDR2 sequences are MNHEY and SVGAGI. The CDR3 totals 16 residues. The CDR3 loop reads CASSYSRTGGNSPLHF. The CDR3 region has the DNA TGTGCCAGCAGTTACTCCCGGACAGGGGGCAATTCACCCCTCCACTTT.

V usage is TRBV30 and J usage is TRBJ1-2, with D possibly being TRBD1 (6 bases). V gave up 4 bases and J gave up 0 bases, with 12 bases separating them. Germline V lookup: CDR1 GTSNPN, CDR2 SVGIG (reference sequence). The CDR3 contains 14 residues. DNA of the CDR3: TGTGCCTGGATTGGGACACCAACTAACTATGGCTACACCTTC. Translated, it gives CAWIGTPTNYGYTF.

A word on this clone: Other DNA sequences in this sample translate to the same CDR3. The gene calls are TRBV5-1 and TRBJ1-1; unclear D gene. Trimming shortened V by 1 base and J by 1 base, and 5 bases separated the two germline ends. Germline-derived CDR1 and CDR2 are SGHRS and YFSETQ. The CDR3 totals 13 residues. The chain's CDR3 is CASSLRQNTEAFF. In DNA, the CDR3 is TGCGCCAGCAGCTTGAGACAGAACACTGAAGCTTTCTTT.

This chain uses TRBV6-1 with TRBJ1-2; TRBD1 matches 9 bases. Germline V CDR1 and CDR2: MNHNS, SASEGT. The CDR3 is made up of 15 amino acids. V was pared by 1 base and J by 5 bases, with 5 bases of the junction left unmatched. CDR3 DNA: TGTGCCAGCAGTGAAGAGGACAGGGGTGTTTATGGCTACACCTTC. Residues: CASSEEDRGVYGYTF.

The V gene is TRBV9, the J gene TRBJ1-6; 7 nucleotides line up with TRBD1. This CDR3 has 17 residues. The V segment lost 4 bases and the J segment 0 bases; nucleotides outside the gene matches: 7. From germline, CDR1 is SGDLS and CDR2 YYNGEE. CDR3 amino acids: CASSPRQGSSYNSPLHF. CDR3 nucleotides: TGTGCCAGCAGCCCACGACAGGGTAGCTCCTATAATTCACCCCTCCACTTT. The full variable domain, its missing parts supplied by reference TRBV9 and TRBJ1-6, is DSGVTQTPKHLITATGQRVTLRCSPRSGDLSVYWYQQSLDQGLQFLIQYYNGEERAKGNILERFSAQQFPDLHSELNLSSLELGDSALYFCASSPRQGSSYNSPLHFGNGTRLTVT.

The V gene is TRBV7-8, the J gene TRBJ1-5; the D gene is possibly TRBD1 (6 bases). The CDR3 runs to 16 residues. Germline CDR1 is SGHVS and CDR2 is FQNEAQ. Trimming shortened V by 1 base and J by 2 bases, and 12 bases separated the two germline ends. The CDR3 protein is CASSLVGSGGNQPQHF. CDR3 DNA: TGTGCCAGCAGCTTAGTGGGGTCAGGGGGCAATCAGCCCCAGCATTTT.

This clone was detected only once. The chain combines TRBV19 with TRBJ1-1, with TRBD1 matching over 7 bases. Germline trimming cut 6 bases from V and 4 bases from J; bases unmatched to any gene: 8. The CDR3 contains 14 residues. From germline, CDR1 is LNHDA and CDR2 SQIVND (reference sequence). CDR3 DNA: TGTGCCAGTAGCCCCTCGGACAGGCCCACTGAAGCTTTCTTT. This sequence encodes CASSPSDRPTEAFF.

The chain combines TRBV5-1 with TRBJ1-4; D might be TRBD1 (6 bases). The CDR3 has 15 residues. Trimming shortened V by 0 bases and J by 3 bases, and 9 bases separated the two germline ends. CDR1 is SGHRS, CDR2 YFSETQ, per germline. The CDR3 region is CASSLAPGANEKLFF. The DNA of the CDR3 is TGCGCCAGCAGCTTGGCCCCAGGGGCTAATGAAAAACTGTTTTTT. The variable domain in full, completed from reference TRBV5-1 and TRBJ1-4, reads KAGVTQTPRYLIKTRGQQVTLSCSPISGHRSVSWYQQTPGQGLQFLFEYFSETQRNKGNFPGRFSGRQFSNSRSEMNVSTLELGDSALYLCASSLAPGANEKLFFGSGTQLSVL.

V is TRBV24-1 and J is TRBJ2-1; TRBD1 matches 8 bases. The ends lost 2 bases at V and 2 bases at J; junction bases unmatched: 1. CDR1 and CDR2 from the germline V gene are KGHDR and SFDVKD. This CDR3 comprises 15 residues. As DNA, the CDR3 is TGTGCCACCAGTGATTCGGGACAGGCCTACAATGAGCAGTTCTTC. It encodes CATSDSGQAYNEQFF.

V and J are TRBV30 and TRBJ1-4; no definite D call. The V and J ends lost 1 base and 5 bases respectively, with 5 bases between them. This CDR3 is built from 12 residues. Germline lookup yields CDR1 GTSNPN and CDR2 SVGIG (reference sequence). Written as DNA, the CDR3 is TGTGCCTGGAGTGGCGTAAATGAAAAACTGTTTTTT. This sequence encodes CAWSGVNEKLFF.

The gene calls are TRBV10-3 and TRBJ2-7, with 7 nucleotides matching TRBD1. Germline CDR1 is ENHRY and CDR2 is SYGVKD. The CDR3 spans 14 residues. Losses at the gene ends were 6 bases for V and 2 bases for J; bases not matched to a gene: 7. Here the CDR3 reads CAIRAGTGAYEQYV. The CDR3, as DNA: TGTGCCATCAGGGCTGGAACAGGGGCCTACGAGCAGTACGTC.

This chain uses TRBV7-9 with TRBJ1-5, with 9 positions matching TRBD1. The germline gives CDR1 SEHNR, CDR2 FQNEAQ (reference sequence). V was clipped by 5 bases and J by 6 bases; unmatched bases: 5. The CDR3 runs 14 residues. CDR3 DNA: TGTGCCAGCAGCCCGGACAGGGGTGGTCAGCCCCAGCATTTT. It encodes CASSPDRGGQPQHF.

The sample holds one count of this clone. V gene TRBV6-5 combines with J gene TRBJ2-2; TRBD1 agrees at 8 bases. There are 15 residues in the CDR3. The V gene's germline CDR1 is MNHEY and CDR2 SVGAGI. The junction had 9 bases not matched to a gene; V was cut back by 8 bases and J by 4 bases. The CDR3 here is CASWPTGVPTGELFF. CDR3 DNA sequence: TGTGCCAGCTGGCCGACAGGGGTCCCCACCGGGGAGCTGTTTTTT.

CDR3 sequence reads: CASSSGEMNTEAFF. In nucleotides, the CDR3 is TGTGCCAGTAGTAGCGGGGAGATGAACACTGAAGCTTTCTTT. The chain combines TRBV19 with TRBJ1-1; D ambiguous. CDR1 LNHDA and CDR2 SQIVND come from the germline V gene (reference sequence). V lost 4 bases and J 0 bases, leaving 9 bases between the germline ends. The CDR3 is made up of 14 amino acids.

The chain has TRBV7-2 and TRBJ2-3; possible D gene TRBD1, 6 bases. The CDR3 has 15 residues. Germline CDR1 SGHTA, CDR2 FQGNSA. The ends were cut back, 6 bases at V and 1 base at J, with 14 bases in the middle. The CDR3: CASSRRAGGTDTQYF. CDR3 sequence (DNA): TGTGCCAGCAGTCGAAGGGCAGGGGGCACAGATACGCAGTATTTT.

Worth noting for this clone: This sample includes further DNA sequences coding for the same CDR3. The V call is TRBV20-1, the J call TRBJ1-2; D is ambiguous. The germline gives CDR1 DFQATT, CDR2 SNEGSKA (reference sequence). There are 11 residues in the CDR3. Trimming left V 6 bases short and J 5 bases short, with 10 bases between. CDR3 loop: CSAWTGYGYTF. The CDR3 DNA reads TGCAGTGCCTGGACGGGATATGGCTACACCTTC.